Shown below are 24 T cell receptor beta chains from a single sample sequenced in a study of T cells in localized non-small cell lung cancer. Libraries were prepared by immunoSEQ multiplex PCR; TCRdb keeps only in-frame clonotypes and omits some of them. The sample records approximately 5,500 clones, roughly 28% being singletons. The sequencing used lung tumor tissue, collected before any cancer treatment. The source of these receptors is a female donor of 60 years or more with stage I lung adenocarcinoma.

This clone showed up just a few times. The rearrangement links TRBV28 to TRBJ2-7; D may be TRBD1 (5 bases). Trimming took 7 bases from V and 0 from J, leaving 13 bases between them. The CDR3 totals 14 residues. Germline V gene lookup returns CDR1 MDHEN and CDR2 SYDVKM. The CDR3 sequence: CASTPQGSSYEQYF. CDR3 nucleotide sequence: TGTGCCAGCACCCCCCAGGGAAGCTCCTACGAGCAGTACTTC.

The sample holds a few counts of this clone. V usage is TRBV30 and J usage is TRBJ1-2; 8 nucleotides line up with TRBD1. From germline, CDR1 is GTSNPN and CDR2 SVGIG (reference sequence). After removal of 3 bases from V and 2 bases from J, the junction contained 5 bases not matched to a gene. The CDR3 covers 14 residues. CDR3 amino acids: CAWRATGVNYGYTF. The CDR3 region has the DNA TGTGCCTGGAGGGCGACAGGGGTCAACTATGGCTACACCTTC.

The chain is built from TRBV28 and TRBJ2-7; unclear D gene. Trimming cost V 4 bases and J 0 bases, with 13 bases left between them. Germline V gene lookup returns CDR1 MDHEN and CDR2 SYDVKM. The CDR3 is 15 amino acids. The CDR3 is CASSSVGRISYEQYF. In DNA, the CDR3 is TGTGCCAGCAGTTCGGTAGGGCGAATCTCCTACGAGCAGTACTTC. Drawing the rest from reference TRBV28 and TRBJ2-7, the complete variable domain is DVKVTQSSRYLVKRTGEKVFLECVQDMDHENMFWYRQDPGLGLRLIYFSYDVKMKEKGDIPEGYSVSREKKERFSLILESASTNQTSMYLCASSSVGRISYEQYFGPGTRLTVT.

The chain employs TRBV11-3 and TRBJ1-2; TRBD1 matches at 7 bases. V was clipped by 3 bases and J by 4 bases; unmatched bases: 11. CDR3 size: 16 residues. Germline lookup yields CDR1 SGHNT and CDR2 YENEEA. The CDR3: CASSLEDRRASYGYTF. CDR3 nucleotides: TGTGCCAGCAGCTTGGAGGACAGGCGAGCTAGCTATGGCTACACCTTC.

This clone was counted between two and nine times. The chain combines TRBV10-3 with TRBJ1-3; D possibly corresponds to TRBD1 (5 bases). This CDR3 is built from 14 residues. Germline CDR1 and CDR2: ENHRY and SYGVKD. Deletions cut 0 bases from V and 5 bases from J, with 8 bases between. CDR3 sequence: CAISESGARNTIYF. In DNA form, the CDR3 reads TGTGCCATCAGTGAGTCAGGGGCAAGAAACACCATATATTTT.

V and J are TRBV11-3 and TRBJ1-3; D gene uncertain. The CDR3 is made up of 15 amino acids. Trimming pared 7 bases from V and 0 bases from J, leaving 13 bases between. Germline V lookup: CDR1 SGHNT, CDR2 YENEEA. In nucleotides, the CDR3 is TGTGCCAGCACCGGGGTAGGGAGCTCTGGAAACACCATATATTTT. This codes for CASTGVGSSGNTIYF.

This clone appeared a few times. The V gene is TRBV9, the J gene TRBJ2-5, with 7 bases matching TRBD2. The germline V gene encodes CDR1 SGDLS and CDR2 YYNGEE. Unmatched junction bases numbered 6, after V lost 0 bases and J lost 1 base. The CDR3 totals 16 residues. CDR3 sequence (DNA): TGTGCCAGCAGCGTAGGACGGGAGGCGGTCCAAGAGACCCAGTACTTC. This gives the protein CASSVGREAVQETQYF.

The CDR3 DNA is TGTGCCAGCAGCGTAGGCTACAGGGGTACTCTAAATTCACCCCTCCACTTT. The encoded protein is CASSVGYRGTLNSPLHF. V gene TRBV9 combines with J gene TRBJ1-6; TRBD1 matches 7 bases. V trimming: 0 bases; J trimming: 7 bases; junction bases outside the gene matches: 10. The length of the CDR3 is 17 residues. Per germline, CDR1 SGDLS and CDR2 YYNGEE.

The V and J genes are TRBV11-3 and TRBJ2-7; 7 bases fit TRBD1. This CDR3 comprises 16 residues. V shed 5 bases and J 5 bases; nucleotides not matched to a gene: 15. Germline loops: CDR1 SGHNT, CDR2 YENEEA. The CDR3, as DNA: TGTGCCAGCAGCCCCGCAACCCGACAGGGCGGTAACGAGCAGTACTTC. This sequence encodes CASSPATRQGGNEQYF.

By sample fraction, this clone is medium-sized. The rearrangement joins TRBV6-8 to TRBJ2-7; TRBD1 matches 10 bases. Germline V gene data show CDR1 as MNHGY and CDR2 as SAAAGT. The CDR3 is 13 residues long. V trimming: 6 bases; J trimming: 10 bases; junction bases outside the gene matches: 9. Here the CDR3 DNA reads TGTGCCAGCAGGGGGGACAGGGGAACTCTCCAGTACTTC. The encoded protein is CASRGDRGTLQYF.

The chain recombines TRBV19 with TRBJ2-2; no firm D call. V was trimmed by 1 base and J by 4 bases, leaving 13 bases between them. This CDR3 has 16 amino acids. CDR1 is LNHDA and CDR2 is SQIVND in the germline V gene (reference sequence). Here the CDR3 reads CASSIGLGPVTGELFF. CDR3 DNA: TGTGCCAGTAGTATAGGCCTAGGCCCTGTCACCGGGGAGCTGTTTTTT.

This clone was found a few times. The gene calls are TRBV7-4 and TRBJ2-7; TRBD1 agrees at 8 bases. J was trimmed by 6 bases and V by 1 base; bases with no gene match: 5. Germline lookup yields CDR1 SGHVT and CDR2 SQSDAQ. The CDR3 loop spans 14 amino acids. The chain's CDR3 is CASSLGQGAGEQYF. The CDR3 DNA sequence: TGTGCCAGCAGCTTAGGCCAGGGGGCCGGCGAGCAGTACTTC.

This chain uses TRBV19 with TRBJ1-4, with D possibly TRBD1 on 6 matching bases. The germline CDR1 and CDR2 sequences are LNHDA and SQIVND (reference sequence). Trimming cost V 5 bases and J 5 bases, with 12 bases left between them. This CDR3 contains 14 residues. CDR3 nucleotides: TGTGCCAGTAGTCTCAGGACAGAGAATGAAAAACTGTTTTTT. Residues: CASSLRTENEKLFF.

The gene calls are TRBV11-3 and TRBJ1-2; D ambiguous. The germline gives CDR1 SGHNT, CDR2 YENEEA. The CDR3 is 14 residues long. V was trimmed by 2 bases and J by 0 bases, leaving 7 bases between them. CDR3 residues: CASSLTHTNYGYTF. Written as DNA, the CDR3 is TGTGCCAGCAGCTTAACACACACTAACTATGGCTACACCTTC.

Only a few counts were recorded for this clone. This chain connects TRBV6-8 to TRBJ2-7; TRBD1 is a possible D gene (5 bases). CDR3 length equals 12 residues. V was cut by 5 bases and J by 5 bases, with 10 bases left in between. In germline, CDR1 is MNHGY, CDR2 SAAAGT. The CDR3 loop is CASSQQGDEQYF. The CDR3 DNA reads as TGTGCCAGCAGTCAGCAGGGTGACGAGCAGTACTTC.

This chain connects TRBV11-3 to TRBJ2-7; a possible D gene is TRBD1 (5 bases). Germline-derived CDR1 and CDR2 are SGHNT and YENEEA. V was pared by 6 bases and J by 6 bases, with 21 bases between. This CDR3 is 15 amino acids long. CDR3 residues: CASRSGGVQQGEQYF. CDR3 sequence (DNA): TGTGCCAGCAGGTCGGGTGGCGTACAGCAGGGCGAGCAGTACTTC.

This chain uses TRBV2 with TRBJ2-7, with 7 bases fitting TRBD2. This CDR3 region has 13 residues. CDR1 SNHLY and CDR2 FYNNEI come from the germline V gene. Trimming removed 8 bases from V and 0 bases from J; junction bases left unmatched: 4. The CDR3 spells CASHAGDSYEQYF. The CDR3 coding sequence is TGTGCCAGCCACGCGGGGGACTCCTACGAGCAGTACTTC. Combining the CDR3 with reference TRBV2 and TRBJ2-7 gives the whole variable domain EPEVTQTPSHQVTQMGQEVILRCVPISNHLYFYWYRQILGQKVEFLVSFYNNEISEKSEIFDDQFSVERPDGSNFTLKIRSTKLEDSAMYFCASHAGDSYEQYFGPGTRLTVT.

CDR3 DNA: TGTGCCAGCAGGAGGGAACAGGGTTTTTATGGCTACACCTTC. Encoded protein: CASRREQGFYGYTF. This sequence joins TRBV28 and TRBJ1-2, with a tentative D call TRBD1 (6 bases). Trimming took 6 bases from V and 5 from J, leaving 16 bases between them. The CDR3 runs 14 residues. CDR1 and CDR2 from the germline V gene are MDHEN and SYDVKM.

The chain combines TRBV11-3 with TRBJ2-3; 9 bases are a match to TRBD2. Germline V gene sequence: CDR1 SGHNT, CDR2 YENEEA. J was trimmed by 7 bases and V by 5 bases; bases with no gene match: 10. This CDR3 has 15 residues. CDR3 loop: CASSQNPAGGNTQYF. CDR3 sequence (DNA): TGTGCCAGCAGCCAAAACCCAGCGGGAGGAAATACGCAGTATTTT.

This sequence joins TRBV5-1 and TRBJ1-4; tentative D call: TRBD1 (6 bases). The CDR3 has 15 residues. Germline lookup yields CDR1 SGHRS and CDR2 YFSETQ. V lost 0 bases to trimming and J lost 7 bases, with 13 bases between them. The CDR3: CASSLGTGMGEKLFF. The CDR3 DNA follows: TGCGCCAGCAGCTTGGGAACAGGGATGGGTGAAAAACTGTTTTTT. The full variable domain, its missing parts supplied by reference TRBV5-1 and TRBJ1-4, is KAGVTQTPRYLIKTRGQQVTLSCSPISGHRSVSWYQQTPGQGLQFLFEYFSETQRNKGNFPGRFSGRQFSNSRSEMNVSTLELGDSALYLCASSLGTGMGEKLFFGSGTQLSVL.

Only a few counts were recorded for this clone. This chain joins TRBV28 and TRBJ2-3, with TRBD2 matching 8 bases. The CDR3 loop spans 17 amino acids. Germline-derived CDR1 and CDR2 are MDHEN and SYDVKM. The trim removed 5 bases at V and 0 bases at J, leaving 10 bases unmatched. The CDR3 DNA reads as TGTGCCAGCAGTACCTTGGGGGCGGGAGGAAGCACAGATACGCAGTATTTT. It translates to CASSTLGAGGSTDTQYF.

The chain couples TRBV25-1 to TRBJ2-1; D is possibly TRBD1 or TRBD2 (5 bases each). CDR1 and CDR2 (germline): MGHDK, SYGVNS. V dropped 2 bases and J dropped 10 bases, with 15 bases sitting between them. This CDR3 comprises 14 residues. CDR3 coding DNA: TGTGCCAGCAGTGAAACCCGGGACCTCCAAGAGCAGTTCTTC. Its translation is CASSETRDLQEQFF. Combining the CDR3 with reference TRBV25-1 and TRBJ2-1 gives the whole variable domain EADIYQTPRYLVIGTGKKITLECSQTMGHDKMYWYQQDPGMELHLIHYSYGVNSTEKGDLSSESTVSRIRTEHFPLTLESARPSHTSQYLCASSETRDLQEQFFGPGTRLTVL.

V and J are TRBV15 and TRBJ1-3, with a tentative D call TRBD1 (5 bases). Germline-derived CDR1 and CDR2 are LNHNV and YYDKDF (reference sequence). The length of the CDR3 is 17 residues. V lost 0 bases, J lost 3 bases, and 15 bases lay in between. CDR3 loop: CATSRDPVGGNGNTIYF. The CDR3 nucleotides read TGTGCCACCAGCAGAGACCCGGTGGGGGGAAATGGAAACACCATATATTTT.

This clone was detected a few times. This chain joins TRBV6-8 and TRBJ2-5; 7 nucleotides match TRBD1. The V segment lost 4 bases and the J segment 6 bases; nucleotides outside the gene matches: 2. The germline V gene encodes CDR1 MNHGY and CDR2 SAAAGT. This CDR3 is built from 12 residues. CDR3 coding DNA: TGTGCCAGCAGTTGGGACAGCCAGACCCAGTACTTC. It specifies CASSWDSQTQYF.